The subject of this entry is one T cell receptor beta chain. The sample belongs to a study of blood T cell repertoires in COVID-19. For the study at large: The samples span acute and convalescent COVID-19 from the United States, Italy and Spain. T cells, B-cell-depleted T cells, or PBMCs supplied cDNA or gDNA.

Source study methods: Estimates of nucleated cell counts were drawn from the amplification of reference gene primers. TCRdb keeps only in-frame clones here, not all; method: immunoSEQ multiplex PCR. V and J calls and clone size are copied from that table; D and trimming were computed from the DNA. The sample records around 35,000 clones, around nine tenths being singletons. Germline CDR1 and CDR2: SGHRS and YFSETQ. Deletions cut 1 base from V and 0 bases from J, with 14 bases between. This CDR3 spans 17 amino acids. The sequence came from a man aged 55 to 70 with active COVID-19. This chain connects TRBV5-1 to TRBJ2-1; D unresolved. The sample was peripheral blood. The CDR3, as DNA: TGCGCCAGCAGCTTGTTACCAGTGGAGAGCTCCTACAATGAGCAGTTCTTC. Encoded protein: CASSLLPVESSYNEQFF.